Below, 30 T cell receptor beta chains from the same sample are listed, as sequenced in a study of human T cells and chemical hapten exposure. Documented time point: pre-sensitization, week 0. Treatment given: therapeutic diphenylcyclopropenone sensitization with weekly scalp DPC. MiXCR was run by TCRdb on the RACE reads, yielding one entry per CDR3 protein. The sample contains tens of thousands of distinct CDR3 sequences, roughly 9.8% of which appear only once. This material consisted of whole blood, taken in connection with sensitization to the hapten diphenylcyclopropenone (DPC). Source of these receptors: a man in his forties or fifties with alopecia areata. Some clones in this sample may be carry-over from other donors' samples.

The CDR3 spells CASSLARLAHEQFF. The DNA of the CDR3 is TGTGCCAGCAGCTTAGCTCGACTAGCCCATGAGCAGTTCTTC. This rearrangement joins TRBV7-2 to TRBJ2-1; 7 positions match TRBD2. V shed 0 bases and J 8 bases; nucleotides not matched to a gene: 4. Germline V lookup: CDR1 SGHTA, CDR2 FQGNSA. The CDR3 sequence is 14 residues long.

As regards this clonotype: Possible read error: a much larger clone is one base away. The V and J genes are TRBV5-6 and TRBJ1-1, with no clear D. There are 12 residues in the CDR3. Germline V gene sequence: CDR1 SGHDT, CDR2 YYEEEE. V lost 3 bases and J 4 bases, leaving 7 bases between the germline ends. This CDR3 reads CASSYGSTEAFF. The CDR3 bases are TGTGCCAGCAGCTATGGTAGCACTGAAGCTTTCTTT. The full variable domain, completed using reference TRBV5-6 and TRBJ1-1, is DAGVTQSPTHLIKTRGQQVTLRCSPKSGHDTVSWYQQALGQGPQFIFQYYEEEERQRGNFPDRFSGHQFPNYSSELNVNALLLGDSALYLCASSYGSTEAFFGQGTRLTVV.

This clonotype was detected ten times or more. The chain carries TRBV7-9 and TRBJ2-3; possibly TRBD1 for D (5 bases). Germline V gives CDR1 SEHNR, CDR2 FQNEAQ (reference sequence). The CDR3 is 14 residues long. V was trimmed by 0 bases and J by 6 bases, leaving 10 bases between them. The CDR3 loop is CASSLALRADTQYF. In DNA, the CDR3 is TGTGCCAGCAGCTTAGCTCTCAGGGCTGATACGCAGTATTTT. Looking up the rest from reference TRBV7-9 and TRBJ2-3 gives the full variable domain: DTGVSQNPRHKITKRGQNVTFRCDPISEHNRLYWYRQTLGQGPEFLTYFQNEAQLEKSRLLSDRFSAERPKGSFSTLEIQRTEQGDSAMYLCASSLALRADTQYFGPGTRLTVL.

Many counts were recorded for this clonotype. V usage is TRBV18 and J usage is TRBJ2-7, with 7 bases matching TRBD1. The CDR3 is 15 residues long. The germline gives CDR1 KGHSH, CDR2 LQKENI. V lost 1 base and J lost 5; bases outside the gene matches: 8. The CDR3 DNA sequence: TGTGCCAGCTCACCACTCGGGACAGAACAACACGAGCAGTACTTC. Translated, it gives CASSPLGTEQHEQYF.

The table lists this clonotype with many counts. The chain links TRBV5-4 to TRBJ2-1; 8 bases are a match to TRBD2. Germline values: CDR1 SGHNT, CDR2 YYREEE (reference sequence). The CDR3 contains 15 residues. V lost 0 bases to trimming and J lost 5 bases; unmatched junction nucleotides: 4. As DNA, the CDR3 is TGTGCCAGCAGCTTGGGCGGGAGGCTGAACAATGAGCAGTTCTTC. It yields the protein CASSLGGRLNNEQFF.

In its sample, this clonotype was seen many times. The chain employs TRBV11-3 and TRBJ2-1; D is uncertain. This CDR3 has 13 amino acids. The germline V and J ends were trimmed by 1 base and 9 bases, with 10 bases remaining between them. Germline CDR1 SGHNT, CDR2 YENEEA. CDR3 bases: TGTGCCAGCAGCTTAGTTAGGAACGGTGAGCAGTTCTTC. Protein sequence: CASSLVRNGEQFF.

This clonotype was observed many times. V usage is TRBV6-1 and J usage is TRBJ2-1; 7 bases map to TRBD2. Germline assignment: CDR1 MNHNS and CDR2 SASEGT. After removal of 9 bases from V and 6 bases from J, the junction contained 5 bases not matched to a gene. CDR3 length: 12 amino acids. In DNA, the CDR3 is TGTGCCAGACTAGCGCCATTCAATGAGCAGTTCTTC. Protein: CARLAPFNEQFF.

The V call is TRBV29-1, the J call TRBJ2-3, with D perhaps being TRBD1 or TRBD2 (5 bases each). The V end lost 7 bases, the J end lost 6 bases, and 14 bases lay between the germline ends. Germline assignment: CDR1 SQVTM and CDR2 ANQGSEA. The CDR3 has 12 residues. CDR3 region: CSALSGPDTQYF. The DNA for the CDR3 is TGCAGCGCCCTCTCGGGGCCGGATACGCAGTATTTT.

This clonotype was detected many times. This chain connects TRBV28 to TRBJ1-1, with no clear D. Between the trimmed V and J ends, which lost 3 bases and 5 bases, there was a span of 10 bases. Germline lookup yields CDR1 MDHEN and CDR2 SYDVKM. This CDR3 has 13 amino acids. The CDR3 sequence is CASSFDGETEAFF. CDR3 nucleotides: TGTGCCAGCAGTTTCGACGGGGAGACTGAAGCTTTCTTT.

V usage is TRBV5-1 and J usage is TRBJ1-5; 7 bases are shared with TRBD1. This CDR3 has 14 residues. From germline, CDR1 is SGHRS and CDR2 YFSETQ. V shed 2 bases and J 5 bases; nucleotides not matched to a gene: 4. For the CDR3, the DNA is TGCGCCAGCAGCTTCCGACAGGGAGATCAGCCCCAGCATTTT. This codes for CASSFRQGDQPQHF.

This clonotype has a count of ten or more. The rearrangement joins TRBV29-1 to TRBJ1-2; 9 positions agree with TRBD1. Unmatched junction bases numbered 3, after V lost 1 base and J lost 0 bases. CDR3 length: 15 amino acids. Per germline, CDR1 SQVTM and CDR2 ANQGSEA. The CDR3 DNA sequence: TGCAGCGTTGAAGGGGGGACAGGGTCTAACTATGGCTACACCTTC. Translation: CSVEGGTGSNYGYTF.

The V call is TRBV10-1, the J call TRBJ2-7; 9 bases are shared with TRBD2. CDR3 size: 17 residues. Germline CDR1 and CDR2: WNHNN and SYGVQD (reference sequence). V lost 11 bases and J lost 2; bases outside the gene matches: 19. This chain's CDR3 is CARAHQEPGLAPYEQYF. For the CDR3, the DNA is TGCGCCCGCGCGCATCAGGAGCCGGGACTAGCCCCCTACGAGCAGTACTTC.

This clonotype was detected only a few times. In DNA, the CDR3 is TGTGCCAGCAGCCAAGATTCTGACAGACTCCAAGAGACCCAGTACTTC. As protein: CASSQDSDRLQETQYF. The V call is TRBV14, the J call TRBJ2-5, with D perhaps matching TRBD1 (5 bases). This CDR3 spans 16 amino acids. V lost 0 bases and J 1 base, leaving 12 bases between the germline ends. In germline, CDR1 is SGHDN, CDR2 FVKESK.

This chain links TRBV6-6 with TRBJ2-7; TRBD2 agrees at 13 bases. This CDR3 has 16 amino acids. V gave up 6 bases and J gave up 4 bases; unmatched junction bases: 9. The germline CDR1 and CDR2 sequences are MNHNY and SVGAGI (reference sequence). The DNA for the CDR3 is TGTGCCAGCAGCCGCTGGACTAGCGGGAGTGGGTACGAGCAGTACTTC. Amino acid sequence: CASSRWTSGSGYEQYF.

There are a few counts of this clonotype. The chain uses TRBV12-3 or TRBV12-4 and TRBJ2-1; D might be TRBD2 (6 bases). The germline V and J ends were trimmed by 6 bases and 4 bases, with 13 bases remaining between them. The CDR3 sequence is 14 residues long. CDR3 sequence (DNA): TGTGCCAGCAGGCAAGCGGGTCCGTACAATGAGCAGTTCTTC. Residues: CASRQAGPYNEQFF.

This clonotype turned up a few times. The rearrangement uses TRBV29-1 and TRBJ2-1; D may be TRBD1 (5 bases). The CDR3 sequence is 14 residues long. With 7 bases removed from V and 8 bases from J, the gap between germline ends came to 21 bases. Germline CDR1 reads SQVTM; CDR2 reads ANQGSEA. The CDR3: CSGGQGSKFDEQFF. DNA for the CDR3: TGCAGCGGGGGCCAGGGTTCTAAATTTGATGAGCAGTTCTTC.

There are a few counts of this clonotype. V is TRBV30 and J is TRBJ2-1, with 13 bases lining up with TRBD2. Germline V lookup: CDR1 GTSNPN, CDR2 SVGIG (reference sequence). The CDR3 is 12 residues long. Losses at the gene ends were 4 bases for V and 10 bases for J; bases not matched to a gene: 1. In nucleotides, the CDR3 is TGTGCCTGGACACTAGCGGGAGGGGAGCAGTTCTTC. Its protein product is CAWTLAGGEQFF.

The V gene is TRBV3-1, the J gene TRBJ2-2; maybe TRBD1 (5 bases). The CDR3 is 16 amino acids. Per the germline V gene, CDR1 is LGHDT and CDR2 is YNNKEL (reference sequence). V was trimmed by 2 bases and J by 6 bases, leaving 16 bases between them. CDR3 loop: CASSQRGPRSPGELFF. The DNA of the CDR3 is TGTGCCAGCAGCCAAAGGGGCCCACGGTCGCCCGGGGAGCTGTTTTTT. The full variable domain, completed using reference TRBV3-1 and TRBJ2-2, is DTAVSQTPKYLVTQMGNDKSIKCEQNLGHDTMYWYKQDSKKFLKIMFSYNNKELIINETVPNRFSPKSPDKAHLNLHINSLELGDSAVYFCASSQRGPRSPGELFFGEGSRLTVL.

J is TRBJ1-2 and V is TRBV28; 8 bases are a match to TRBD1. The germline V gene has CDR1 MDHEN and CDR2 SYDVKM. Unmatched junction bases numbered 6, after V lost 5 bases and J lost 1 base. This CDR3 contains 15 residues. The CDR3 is CASSLGQAGNYGYTF. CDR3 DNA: TGTGCCAGCAGTCTGGGACAGGCGGGTAACTATGGCTACACCTTC.

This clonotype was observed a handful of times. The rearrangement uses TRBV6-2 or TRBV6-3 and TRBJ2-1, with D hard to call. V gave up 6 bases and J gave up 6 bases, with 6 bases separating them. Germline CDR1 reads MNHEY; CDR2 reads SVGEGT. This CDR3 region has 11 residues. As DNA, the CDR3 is TGTGCCAGCAGGGAGATCAATGAGCAGTTCTTC. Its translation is CASREINEQFF.

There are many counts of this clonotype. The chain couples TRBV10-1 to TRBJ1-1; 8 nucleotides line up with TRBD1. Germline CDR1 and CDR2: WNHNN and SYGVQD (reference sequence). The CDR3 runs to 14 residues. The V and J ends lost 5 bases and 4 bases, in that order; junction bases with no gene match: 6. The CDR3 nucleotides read TGCGCCAGCAGTTCAGGGGGCATAGGCACTGAAGCTTTCTTT. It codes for CASSSGGIGTEAFF.

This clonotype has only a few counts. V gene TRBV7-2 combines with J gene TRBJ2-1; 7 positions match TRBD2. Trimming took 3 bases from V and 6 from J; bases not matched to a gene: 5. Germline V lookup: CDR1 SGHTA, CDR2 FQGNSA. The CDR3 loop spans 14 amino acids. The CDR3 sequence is CASSFGGRPNEQFF. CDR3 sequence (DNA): TGTGCCAGCAGCTTCGGCGGGAGACCCAATGAGCAGTTCTTC.

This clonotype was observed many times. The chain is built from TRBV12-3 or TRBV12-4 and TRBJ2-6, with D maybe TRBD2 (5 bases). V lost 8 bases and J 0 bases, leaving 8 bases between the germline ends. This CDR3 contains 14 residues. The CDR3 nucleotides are TGTGCCAGCCGAGGGTTCTCTGGGGCCAACGTCCTGACTTTC. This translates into CASRGFSGANVLTF.

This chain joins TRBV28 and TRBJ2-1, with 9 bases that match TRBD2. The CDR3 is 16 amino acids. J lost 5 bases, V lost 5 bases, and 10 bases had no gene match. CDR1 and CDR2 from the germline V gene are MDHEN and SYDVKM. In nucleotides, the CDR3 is TGTGCCAGCAGTCCCCTTAGACTAGCGGACAACAATGAGCAGTTCTTC. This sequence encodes CASSPLRLADNNEQFF.

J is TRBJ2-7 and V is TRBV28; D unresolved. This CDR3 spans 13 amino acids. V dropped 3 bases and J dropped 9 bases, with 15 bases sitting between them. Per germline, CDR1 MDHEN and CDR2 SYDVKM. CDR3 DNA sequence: TGTGCCAGCAGTTTTTCTGGCCCGACGGGGCAGTACTTC. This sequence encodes CASSFSGPTGQYF.

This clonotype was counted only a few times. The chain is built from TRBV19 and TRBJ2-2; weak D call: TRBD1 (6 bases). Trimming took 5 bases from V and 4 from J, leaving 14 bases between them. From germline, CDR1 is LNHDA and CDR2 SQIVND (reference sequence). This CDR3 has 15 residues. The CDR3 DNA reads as TGTGCCAGTAGTTATGGACAGTCCGCCACCGGGGAGCTGTTTTTT. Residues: CASSYGQSATGELFF.

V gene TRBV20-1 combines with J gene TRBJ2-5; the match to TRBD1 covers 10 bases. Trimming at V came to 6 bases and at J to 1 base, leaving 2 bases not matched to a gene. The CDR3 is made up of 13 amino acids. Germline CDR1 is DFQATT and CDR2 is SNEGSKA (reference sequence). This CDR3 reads CSAWTGGQETQYF. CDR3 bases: TGCAGTGCATGGACAGGGGGCCAAGAGACCCAGTACTTC.

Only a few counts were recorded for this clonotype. CDR3 sequence: CASSLFTNEKLFF. The CDR3 region has the DNA TGTGCCAGCAGTTTATTCACTAATGAAAAACTGTTTTTT. The rearrangement joins TRBV27 to TRBJ1-4; D gene ambiguous. Germline-derived CDR1 and CDR2 are MNHEY and SMNVEV (reference sequence). CDR3 length: 13 residues. Trimming removed 1 base at V and 2 bases at J, with 2 bases between.

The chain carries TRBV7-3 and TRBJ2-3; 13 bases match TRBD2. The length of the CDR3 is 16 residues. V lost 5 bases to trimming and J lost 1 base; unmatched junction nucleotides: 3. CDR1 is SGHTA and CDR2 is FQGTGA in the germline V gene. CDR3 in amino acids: CASSPGLAGGTDTQYF. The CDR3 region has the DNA TGTGCCAGCAGCCCTGGACTAGCGGGAGGCACAGATACGCAGTATTTT.

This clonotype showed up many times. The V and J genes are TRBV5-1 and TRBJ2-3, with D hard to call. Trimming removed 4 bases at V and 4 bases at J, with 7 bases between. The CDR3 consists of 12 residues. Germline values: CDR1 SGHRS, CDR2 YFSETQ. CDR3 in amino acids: CASSEPADTQYF. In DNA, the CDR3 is TGCGCCAGCAGCGAACCAGCAGATACGCAGTATTTT.